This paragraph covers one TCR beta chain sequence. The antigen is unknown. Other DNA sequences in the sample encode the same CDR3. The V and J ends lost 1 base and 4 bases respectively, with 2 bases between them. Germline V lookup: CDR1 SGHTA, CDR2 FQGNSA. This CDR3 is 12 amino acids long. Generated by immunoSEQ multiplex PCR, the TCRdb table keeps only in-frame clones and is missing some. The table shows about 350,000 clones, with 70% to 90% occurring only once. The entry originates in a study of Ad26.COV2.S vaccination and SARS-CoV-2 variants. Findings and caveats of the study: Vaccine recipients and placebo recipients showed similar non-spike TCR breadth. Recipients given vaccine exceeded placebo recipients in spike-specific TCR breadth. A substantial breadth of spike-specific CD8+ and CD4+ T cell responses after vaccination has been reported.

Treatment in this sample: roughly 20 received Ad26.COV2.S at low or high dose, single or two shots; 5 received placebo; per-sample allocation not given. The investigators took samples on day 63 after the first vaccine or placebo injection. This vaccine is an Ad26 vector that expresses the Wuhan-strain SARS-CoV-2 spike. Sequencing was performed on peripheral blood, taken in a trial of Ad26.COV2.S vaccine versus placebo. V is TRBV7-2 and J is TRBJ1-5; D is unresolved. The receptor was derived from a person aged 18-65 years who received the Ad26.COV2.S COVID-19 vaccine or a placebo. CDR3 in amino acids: CASSLGNQPQHF. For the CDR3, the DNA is TGTGCCAGCAGCTTAGGTAATCAGCCCCAGCATTTT.